This record covers a single T cell receptor (beta chain). What it binds is not known. The V and J ends lost 5 bases and 2 bases respectively, with 12 bases between them. The CDR3 loop spans 14 amino acids. Germline V gene sequence: CDR1 SGHTA, CDR2 FQGNSA. The entry originates in a study of shared clonotypes between healthy human individuals. General observations from the study: The study found lower generation probabilities in non-shared clonotypes than in those shared by all four donors. Limitation of the genetic and exposure-history diversity represented came from the few donors.

Produced via immunoSEQ multiplex PCR; TCRdb's table is partial and in-frame only. The data show about 1.1 million clones, with 70% to 85% seen just once and roughly 0.82% held by the top ten. It was into CD45RA+ naive and CD45RA-negative memory subsets that the CD4+ cells were split. The rearrangement links TRBV7-2 to TRBJ2-5; D gene uncertain. The TCR comes from a man younger than 35 in good health. Some clones in this sample may be carry-over from other donors' samples. Sequenced: memory CD4+ T cells from PBMCs. Subset given: CD45RA-negative fraction. In DNA, the CDR3 is TGTGCCAGCAGCCCCCCCCCGGAGCAAGAGACCCAGTACTTC. It codes for CASSPPPEQETQYF.